Many counts were recorded for the clone carrying this T cell receptor (beta chain). V shed 4 bases, J shed 5 bases, and the junction held 13 bases outside the gene matches. Germline V gene sequence: CDR1 KGHSH, CDR2 LQKENI. The CDR3 totals 16 residues. The sample comes from a study of breast tumors, draining lymph nodes, adjacent tissues. In TCRdb, the multiplex PCR reads were re-called with MiXCR into one record per CDR3 protein. This table holds over 60,000 distinct CDR3 sequences, approximately 54% found once. This sequence joins TRBV18 and TRBJ1-2; 7 positions match TRBD1. The sequence was collected from a female donor with breast cancer. Some clones in this sample may be carry-over from other donors' samples. Sequencing was done on a sample of breast tumor tissue. The DNA for the CDR3 is TGTGCCAGCTCACACTACCGGGACAGTGATCTGTATGGCTACACCTTC. Its protein product is CASSHYRDSDLYGYTF.